This T cell receptor beta chain was retrieved from a study of T cell repertoires in cytomegalovirus infection. On the study more broadly: CMV epitopes, recently identified HLA-C-restricted and well-studied HLA-B-restricted, were used.

This clonotype has more than one count but fewer than ten. The antigen remains undetermined. There are 13 residues in the CDR3. Germline assignment: CDR1 MNHEY and CDR2 SMNVEV (reference sequence). Study-wide findings and caveats: Identification of carriers of CMV plus the relevant HLA was achieved through cumulative public TCR beta family frequency.

TCRdb reanalysed the reads using MiXCR and keeps one entry per CDR3 protein. This table holds 340,000 or so distinct CDR3 sequences, 20% to 25% found once. This material consisted of cultured PBMCs, taken from culture after CMV antigen stimulation. This clonotype was sampled from a human donor in good health (CMV status not recorded). Some clones in this sample may be carry-over from other donors' samples. This sequence joins TRBV27 and TRBJ2-1, with D perhaps given as TRBD1 or TRBD2 (7 bases each). CDR3 in amino acids: CAVRGEGYNEQFF. CDR3 nucleotide sequence: TGTGCAGTCAGGGGGGAGGGCTACAATGAGCAGTTCTTC.